This is a list of T cell receptor beta chains from one sample in a study of blood T cells in healthy people across ages. A single record per CDR3 protein comes from TCRdb applying MiXCR to the 5' RACE reads. The data show 700,000 to 900,000 distinct CDR3 sequences, with about 55% seen just once and roughly two fifths held by the top ten. The sequenced sample consisted of blood. The origin of the receptors is an elderly man in good health. CDR3s include the opening cysteine and the closing phenylalanine or tryptophan. The order of the fields is V gene, J gene, CDR3 protein.

v_call: TRBV5-1; j_call: TRBJ2-7; cdr3_aa: CASSLAGRDGSYEQYF
v_call: TRBV6-1; j_call: TRBJ2-1; cdr3_aa: CASSERGSSYNEQFF
v_call: TRBV6-5; j_call: NA; cdr3_aa: CASSLSGGSYNEQYF
v_call: TRBV29-1; j_call: TRBJ1-1; cdr3_aa: CSVKSFTEAFF
v_call: TRBV21-1; j_call: TRBJ1-1; cdr3_aa: CASSSRQGFFFYTEAFF
v_call: TRBV29-1; j_call: TRBJ1-2; cdr3_aa: CSVHRGNDYGYTF
v_call: TRBV7-2; j_call: TRBJ2-3; cdr3_aa: CASSTTRGVADTQYF
v_call: TRBV4-2; j_call: TRBJ2-7; cdr3_aa: CASSQDGPGLTAGGLYEQYF
v_call: TRBV20-1; j_call: TRBJ2-7; cdr3_aa: CSASEGYSYEQYF
v_call: TRBV6-2/TRBV6-3; j_call: TRBJ2-6; cdr3_aa: CASSNHSPGLVISGANVLTF
v_call: TRBV10-3; j_call: TRBJ2-3; cdr3_aa: CAISRQGPTDTQYF
v_call: TRBV29-1; j_call: TRBJ2-7; cdr3_aa: CSVAFWGSSYEQYF
v_call: TRBV12-3/TRBV12-4; j_call: TRBJ2-3; cdr3_aa: CASSLNSGSAQYF
v_call: TRBV11-2; j_call: TRBJ2-7; cdr3_aa: CASSPGFYNEQYF
v_call: TRBV6-2/TRBV6-3; j_call: TRBJ2-1; cdr3_aa: CASSPHRVGNNEQFF
v_call: TRBV6-4; j_call: TRBJ2-1; cdr3_aa: CASSPLAGSGPYNEQFF
v_call: TRBV29-1; j_call: TRBJ2-1; cdr3_aa: CSATPTSYNEQFF